A single sample gave rise to the 25 T cell receptor beta chains below, sequenced in a study of early T cells in non-severe SARS-CoV-2 infection. TCRdb independently ran MiXCR on the 5' RACE reads; one entry per CDR3 protein. The data contain 60,000 to 70,000 distinct CDR3 sequences, approximately 6.1% of them singletons. Sequenced here: whole blood, sampled at baseline. These receptors came from an adult who was a healthcare worker with PCR-confirmed SARS-CoV-2 infection or an uninfected control (not recorded which).

This clonotype was recorded many times. This chain uses TRBV19 with TRBJ2-1; the D gene is possibly TRBD2 (6 bases). Trimming removed 3 bases from V and 0 bases from J, with 18 bases in between. The CDR3 is 18 amino acids. Per the germline V gene, CDR1 is LNHDA and CDR2 is SQIVND (reference sequence). The CDR3 nucleotides read TGTGCCAGTAGTATCCTCGGGGCTAGCGACAGCTCCTACAATGAGCAGTTCTTC. Its protein product is CASSILGASDSSYNEQFF.

This clonotype was picked up many times. This chain uses TRBV6-5 with TRBJ2-3, with D unresolved. V dropped 5 bases and J dropped 2 bases, with 14 bases sitting between them. Germline CDR1 reads MNHEY; CDR2 reads SVGAGI. CDR3 length equals 15 residues. CDR3 sequence: CASSILGRPTDTQYF. The CDR3 DNA sequence: TGTGCCAGCAGTATCTTAGGCAGGCCCACAGATACGCAGTATTTT.

In its sample, this clonotype was seen many times. The chain is built from TRBV28 and TRBJ2-3; tentatively, D is TRBD2 (6 bases). The germline V gene has CDR1 MDHEN and CDR2 SYDVKM. The CDR3 runs to 14 residues. Trimming took 4 bases from V and 4 from J, leaving 12 bases between them. The CDR3, as DNA: TGTGCCAGCAGTTCCGGGGGACGGGCAGATACGCAGTATTTT. This sequence encodes CASSSGGRADTQYF. Drawing the rest from reference TRBV28 and TRBJ2-3, the complete variable domain is DVKVTQSSRYLVKRTGEKVFLECVQDMDHENMFWYRQDPGLGLRLIYFSYDVKMKEKGDIPEGYSVSREKKERFSLILESASTNQTSMYLCASSSGGRADTQYFGPGTRLTVL.

In its sample, this clonotype was seen a few times. The rearrangement uses TRBV6-2 or TRBV6-3 and TRBJ2-7, with 7 bases lining up with TRBD1. V was clipped by 6 bases and J by 6 bases; unmatched bases: 8. Germline lookup yields CDR1 MNHEY and CDR2 SVGEGT. CDR3 length: 13 amino acids. The CDR3 DNA reads TGTGCCAGCAGCACCGACAGGGCGACCGAGCAGTACTTC. Encoded protein: CASSTDRATEQYF.

On this clonotype itself: A much bigger clone sits one base away, suggesting this may be a read error. The chain combines TRBV7-8 with TRBJ2-3; the D is unclear. This CDR3 has 13 amino acids. Looked up from germline, CDR1 is SGHVS and CDR2 is FQNEAQ. The CDR3 is CASSPRPADTRYF. The CDR3 DNA reads as TGTGCCAGCAGCCCTCGGCCCGCAGATACGCGGTATTTT.

This clonotype has at least ten counts. The CDR3 is CASSFGLANEQFF. In nucleotides, the CDR3 is TGTGCCAGCAGTTTCGGACTAGCGAATGAGCAGTTCTTC. The V gene is TRBV28, the J gene TRBJ2-1; 9 nucleotides align to TRBD2. The CDR3 covers 13 residues. Unmatched junction bases numbered 1, after V lost 3 bases and J lost 7 bases. In germline, CDR1 is MDHEN, CDR2 SYDVKM.

This clonotype was found many times. The rearrangement uses TRBV6-1 and TRBJ1-3, with D perhaps TRBD1 (6 bases). Germline values: CDR1 MNHNS, CDR2 SASEGT. This CDR3 region has 16 residues. Trimming pared 4 bases from V and 2 bases from J, leaving 15 bases between. The CDR3 reads CASSASSGDAGNTIYF. CDR3 DNA: TGTGCCAGCAGTGCCAGTTCAGGGGACGCTGGAAACACCATATATTTT.

This clonotype was counted only a few times. The genes are TRBV18 and TRBJ1-1; 10 nucleotides agree with TRBD1. Germline CDR1 and CDR2: KGHSH and LQKENI. V gave up 5 bases and J gave up 10 bases; unmatched junction bases: 7. This CDR3 has 13 residues. The DNA for the CDR3 is TGTGCCAGCTCAGTGGGGACAGGGGAGACAGCTTTCTTT. Translated: CASSVGTGETAFF.

There are many counts of this clonotype. The chain employs TRBV11-2 and TRBJ2-6, with D maybe TRBD1 (6 bases). There are 14 residues in the CDR3. V lost 5 bases and J 7 bases, leaving 12 bases between the germline ends. The germline V gene encodes CDR1 SGHAT and CDR2 FQNNGV. The CDR3 coding sequence is TGTGCCAGCAGCCGTACCGGGACAGCCAACGTCCTGACTTTC. It codes for CASSRTGTANVLTF.

In this sample, this clonotype turned up many times. CDR3 in amino acids: CASSLARNTEAFF. CDR3 DNA sequence: TGTGCCAGCAGCTTAGCCAGGAACACTGAAGCTTTCTTT. The gene calls are TRBV7-8 and TRBJ1-1; no definite D call. V was shortened by 0 bases and J by 1 base, with 3 bases between the two germline ends. The germline CDR1 and CDR2 sequences are SGHVS and FQNEAQ. The CDR3 is 13 amino acids.

This clonotype was seen many times. The chain uses TRBV4-1 and TRBJ2-7, with D maybe TRBD1 (7 bases). With 3 bases removed from V and 7 bases from J, the gap between germline ends came to 25 bases. The CDR3 is 17 residues long. From germline, CDR1 is MGHRA and CDR2 YSYEKL. Here the CDR3 reads CASSHPPRGAAVREQYF. DNA of the CDR3: TGCGCCAGCAGCCACCCCCCCAGGGGGGCCGCGGTCAGAGAGCAGTACTTC.

The J gene is TRBJ2-5, the V gene TRBV6-4; D is undetermined. The CDR3 runs 13 residues. From germline, CDR1 is MRHNA and CDR2 SNTAGT. V dropped 8 bases and J dropped 3 bases, with 13 bases sitting between them. CDR3 sequence (DNA): TGTGCCAGCGCAAGACTCCCCAAAGAGACCCAGTACTTC. Translating gives CASARLPKETQYF.

The rearrangement links TRBV21-1 to TRBJ2-2; the DNA was not used to check the table's D call, TRBD2. TRBV21-1 is marked as a pseudogene. The CDR3 covers 19 residues. This CDR3 reads CASSNRTSGVRGNTGELFF. CDR3 coding DNA: TGTGCCAGCAGCAATCGAACTAGCGGAGTCAGGGGGAACACCGGGGAGCTGTTTTTT.

This clonotype was counted ten times or more. J is TRBJ2-1 and V is TRBV3-1, with 10 bases identical to TRBD1. Trimming cost V 4 bases and J 3 bases; bases outside gene matches: 3. Germline assignment: CDR1 LGHDT and CDR2 YNNKEL (reference sequence). This CDR3 has 15 residues. The CDR3 nucleotides read TGTGCCAGCAGCCCACGGACAGGGGGCTACAATGAGCAGTTCTTC. Protein: CASSPRTGGYNEQFF.

In this sample, this clonotype turned up many times. The chain uses TRBV6-6 and TRBJ1-2; 7 positions agree with TRBD1. The length of the CDR3 is 14 residues. Losses at the gene ends were 6 bases for V and 5 bases for J; bases not matched to a gene: 9. Germline assignment: CDR1 MNHNY and CDR2 SVGAGI (reference sequence). The CDR3 DNA reads TGTGCCAGCAGCGCAGGGGGTATGGTGTATGGCTACACCTTC. As protein: CASSAGGMVYGYTF.

This clonotype was detected ten times or more. This chain joins TRBV5-1 and TRBJ2-7; 9 nucleotides line up with TRBD1. CDR3 length: 14 residues. Germline V gene sequence: CDR1 SGHRS, CDR2 YFSETQ. Losses at the gene ends were 3 bases for V and 6 bases for J; bases not matched to a gene: 7. CDR3 nucleotide sequence: TGCGCCAGCAGCTCCGGACAGGGGAAGGGCGAGCAGTACTTC. Translated, it gives CASSSGQGKGEQYF.

This clonotype was counted a few times. The CDR3 protein is CASSLGPNAYEQYF. The CDR3 region has the DNA TGTGCCAGCAGCCTCGGCCCAAACGCCTACGAGCAGTACTTC. The gene calls are TRBV7-2 and TRBJ2-7; no clear D gene. Germline lookup yields CDR1 SGHTA and CDR2 FQGNSA. The germline V and J ends were trimmed by 5 bases and 2 bases, with 13 bases remaining between them. The CDR3 sequence is 14 residues long.

This clonotype appeared many times. This chain's CDR3 is CASSASMGGQETQYF. The DNA for the CDR3 is TGTGCCAGCAGTGCCTCCATGGGGGGCCAAGAGACCCAGTACTTC. V gene TRBV6-1 combines with J gene TRBJ2-5; the D gene is possibly TRBD2 (6 bases). The V end lost 4 bases, the J end lost 1 base, and 13 bases lay between the germline ends. The CDR3 is 15 residues long. Germline CDR1 reads MNHNS; CDR2 reads SASEGT.

This clonotype was detected ten times or more. The V call is TRBV5-6, the J call TRBJ1-2, with no clear D. This CDR3 has 15 residues. Germline V lookup: CDR1 SGHDT, CDR2 YYEEEE. With 1 base removed from V and 5 bases from J, the gap between germline ends came to 15 bases. The CDR3 DNA is TGTGCCAGCAGCTTGCGGAAAAGGGAGCGGTATGGCTACACCTTC. It translates to CASSLRKRERYGYTF.

The DNA for the CDR3 is TGCAGTGCTAGAGCTGGGGACAGGGAGCCCACTGAAGCTTTCTTT. Protein product: CSARAGDREPTEAFF. The chain carries TRBV20-1 and TRBJ1-1, with 9 bases fitting TRBD1. Looked up from germline, CDR1 is DFQATT and CDR2 is SNEGSKA (reference sequence). The length of the CDR3 is 15 residues. V was pared by 1 base and J by 4 bases, with 7 bases of the junction left unmatched.

This clonotype showed up many times. J is TRBJ2-7 and V is TRBV29-1, with 8 nucleotides matching TRBD1. This CDR3 has 14 residues. Germline-derived CDR1 and CDR2 are SQVTM and ANQGSEA. V dropped 2 bases and J dropped 2; count of bases not matched to a gene: 5. The CDR3 DNA sequence: TGCAGCGTTGAAAATAGGACAGGGACCTACGAGCAGTACTTC. Translated, it gives CSVENRTGTYEQYF.

This clonotype was seen only a few times. The V gene is TRBV6-1, the J gene TRBJ2-5; 9 bases are a match to TRBD2. The J segment lost 2 bases and the V segment lost 1 base, leaving 8 bases of the junction unmatched. The CDR3 consists of 17 residues. Germline V gives CDR1 MNHNS, CDR2 SASEGT. CDR3 loop: CASSEESGLAYQETQYF. The DNA of the CDR3 is TGTGCCAGCAGTGAAGAAAGTGGACTAGCGTATCAAGAGACCCAGTACTTC.

This clonotype was picked up many times. The genes are TRBV4-2 and TRBJ2-5; no firm D call. Germline CDR1 reads LGHNA; CDR2 reads YNFKEQ. V lost 8 bases and J 5 bases, leaving 12 bases between the germline ends. CDR3 length: 12 residues. The DNA of the CDR3 is TGTGCCAGCGGACGATTCGGGGAGACCCAGTACTTC. Its protein is CASGRFGETQYF.

V is TRBV4-2 and J is TRBJ2-5; D could derive from TRBD1 or TRBD2 (6 bases each). V was pared by 1 base and J by 6 bases, with 15 bases between. CDR1 and CDR2 from the germline V gene are LGHNA and YNFKEQ. The CDR3 has 15 amino acids. The CDR3 coding sequence is TGTGCCAGCAGCCAAGCGTCAGGGGCGGGGAAGACCCAGTACTTC. Translation gives CASSQASGAGKTQYF.

This clonotype was counted at least ten times. This chain uses TRBV20-1 with TRBJ1-1; D not certain. CDR1 and CDR2 (germline): DFQATT, SNEGSKA (reference sequence). CDR3 length: 13 residues. Trimming left V 3 bases short and J 3 bases short, with 11 bases between. The CDR3 reads CSASWGRDTEAFF. DNA of the CDR3: TGCAGTGCTAGTTGGGGTCGGGACACTGAAGCTTTCTTT.